One sample yielded the 28 T cell receptor beta chains listed below, sequenced in a study of cytomegalovirus exposure and HLA in healthy donors. PCR primers comprised 60 Vbeta and 13 Jbeta primers. The method was immunoSEQ multiplex PCR; TCRdb's version includes in-frame clones alone and lacks a portion of them. This table holds approximately 160,000 clones, 70% to 80% found once. The material sequenced was PBMCs. Source of these receptors: a man in his forties in good health and CMV-seronegative.

This clone was picked up a small number of times. The chain has TRBV7-2 and TRBJ2-1; 13 nucleotides line up with TRBD2. After removal of 5 bases from V and 7 bases from J, the junction contained 8 bases not matched to a gene. CDR1 SGHTA and CDR2 FQGNSA come from the germline V gene. The length of the CDR3 is 16 residues. CDR3 DNA: TGTGCCAGCAGCCTCGGGACTAGCGGGATAGTGAATGAGCAGTTCTTC. This sequence encodes CASSLGTSGIVNEQFF.

The V and J genes are TRBV18 and TRBJ2-7; 7 bases align to TRBD1. V shed 6 bases and J 7 bases; nucleotides not matched to a gene: 9. The CDR3 runs to 13 residues. Germline values: CDR1 KGHSH, CDR2 LQKENI. In nucleotides, the CDR3 is TGTGCCAGCTCGCTGTCAGGGGGTAAGGAGCAGTACGTC. This encodes CASSLSGGKEQYV.

V usage is TRBV30 and J usage is TRBJ1-2; TRBD1 matches at 9 bases. Per the germline V gene, CDR1 is GTSNPN and CDR2 is SVGIG (reference sequence). This CDR3 has 12 residues. Trimming cost V 1 base and J 8 bases; bases outside gene matches: 2. CDR3 sequence (DNA): TGTGCCTGGAGTGGGACAGGGGTCGGCTACACCTTC. Translation: CAWSGTGVGYTF.

This chain uses TRBV7-3 with TRBJ2-2, with unresolved D. This CDR3 is 13 amino acids long. CDR1 is SGHTA, CDR2 FQGTGA, per germline. Trimming shortened V by 1 base and J by 6 bases, and 6 bases separated the two germline ends. CDR3 in amino acids: CASSLIGSGELFF. CDR3 bases: TGTGCCAGCAGCTTAATTGGCTCCGGGGAGCTGTTTTTT.

This chain links TRBV18 with TRBJ1-1; unclear D gene. Trimming cost V 2 bases and J 4 bases, with 8 bases left between them. There are 13 residues in the CDR3. Germline V gene data show CDR1 as KGHSH and CDR2 as LQKENI. CDR3 amino acids: CASSPIGSTEAFF. The CDR3 DNA sequence: TGTGCCAGCTCACCAATCGGGTCCACTGAAGCTTTCTTT.

This chain connects TRBV6-5 to TRBJ2-7; tentative D call: TRBD1 (6 bases). In germline, CDR1 is MNHEY, CDR2 SVGAGI. V was shortened by 4 bases and J by 7 bases, with 14 bases between the two germline ends. The CDR3 totals 13 residues. The CDR3 DNA reads TGTGCCAGCAGTTGGGGACACTTGGAAGAGCAGTACTTC. Amino acids: CASSWGHLEEQYF.

This clone has only one observation. The chain combines TRBV28 with TRBJ1-4; D is undetermined. From germline, CDR1 is MDHEN and CDR2 SYDVKM. The CDR3 has 14 residues. V gave up 3 bases and J gave up 8 bases, with 13 bases separating them. DNA for the CDR3: TGTGCCAGCAGTTTGGGAGGGTCCGGCGAAAAACTGTTTTTT. It encodes CASSLGGSGEKLFF.

This chain joins TRBV11-2 and TRBJ2-1; D perhaps matches TRBD2 (5 bases). The germline V and J ends were trimmed by 0 bases and 4 bases, with 19 bases remaining between them. CDR1 and CDR2 (germline): SGHAT, FQNNGV. There are 18 residues in the CDR3. The CDR3 sequence: CASSLDISQRLWYNEQFF. The CDR3 DNA sequence: TGTGCCAGCAGCTTAGATATATCCCAGCGACTATGGTACAATGAGCAGTTCTTC.

This sequence joins TRBV7-3 and TRBJ2-1; the D gene is possibly TRBD2 (6 bases). CDR3 length equals 14 residues. CDR1 and CDR2 from the germline V gene are SGHTA and FQGTGA. The V gene lost 5 bases and the J gene lost 10 bases, with 18 bases spanning the gap. The CDR3 spells CASSRAGTQMEQFF. The CDR3 bases are TGTGCCAGCAGCCGTGCGGGGACCCAAATGGAGCAGTTCTTC.

This CDR3 is CASSYGQGYSPLHF. DNA of the CDR3: TGTGCCAGCAGCTATGGCCAGGGGTACTCACCCCTCCACTTT. The J gene is TRBJ1-6, the V gene TRBV27, with a weak D call TRBD1 (6 bases). Germline assignment: CDR1 MNHEY and CDR2 SMNVEV (reference sequence). This CDR3 region has 14 residues. Deletions cut 6 bases from V and 10 bases from J, with 16 bases between.

This chain links TRBV7-8 with TRBJ2-7; 7 bases fit TRBD2. CDR1 is SGHVS and CDR2 is FQNEAQ in the germline V gene. The CDR3 contains 13 residues. After removal of 4 bases from V and 1 base from J, the junction contained 1 base not matched to a gene. CDR3 DNA: TGTGCCAGCAGCTCGGGACTATCCTACGAGCAGTACGTC. It codes for CASSSGLSYEQYV.

This clone was counted a single time. The chain carries TRBV18 and TRBJ2-2; 9 nucleotides align to TRBD2. The V gene end was trimmed by 3 bases and the J gene end by 3 bases; junction bases not matched to a gene: 20. Germline lookup yields CDR1 KGHSH and CDR2 LQKENI. The CDR3 is made up of 21 amino acids. The CDR3 DNA reads as TGTGCCAGCTCACCTCCGGGACAGCGTCTAGCGGGAAAGTGGGACACCGGGGAGCTGTTTTTT. This sequence encodes CASSPPGQRLAGKWDTGELFF.

This chain uses TRBV2 with TRBJ2-2; 11 bases agree with TRBD2. V shed 6 bases and J 7 bases; nucleotides not matched to a gene: 7. Looked up from germline, CDR1 is SNHLY and CDR2 is FYNNEI. This CDR3 is 15 amino acids long. CDR3 region: CASRPTSGTDGELFF. In nucleotides, the CDR3 is TGTGCCAGCAGACCGACTAGCGGGACGGACGGGGAGCTGTTTTTT.

The sample holds a few counts of this clone. J is TRBJ1-2 and V is TRBV9; a weak D match, TRBD1 (6 bases). Trimming pared 5 bases from V and 4 bases from J, leaving 18 bases between. Per germline, CDR1 SGDLS and CDR2 YYNGEE. The CDR3 loop spans 15 amino acids. The CDR3 DNA sequence: TGTGCCAGCAGTCCCTTTGCGGACAGCATCTATGGCTACACCTTC. This sequence encodes CASSPFADSIYGYTF. Based on the CDR3 plus reference TRBV9 and TRBJ1-2, the full variable domain is DSGVTQTPKHLITATGQRVTLRCSPRSGDLSVYWYQQSLDQGLQFLIQYYNGEERAKGNILERFSAQQFPDLHSELNLSSLELGDSALYFCASSPFADSIYGYTFGSGTRLTVV.

This chain uses TRBV7-6 with TRBJ2-1; 7 bases align to TRBD2. Germline V gene data show CDR1 as SGHVS and CDR2 as FNYEAQ. With 2 bases clipped from V and 4 bases from J, the junction kept 5 bases outside the gene matches. This CDR3 comprises 15 residues. The CDR3 bases are TGTGCCAGCAGCTTAACGAGCGGGACGTACAATGAGCAGTTCTTC. It specifies CASSLTSGTYNEQFF.

About this clone: As the CDR3 is not closed by the conserved phenylalanine or tryptophan, this likely results from a read error. The gene calls are TRBV27 and TRBJ1-2; 9 bases are a match to TRBD1. This CDR3 region has 14 residues. V dropped 2 bases and J dropped 4; count of bases not matched to a gene: 2. The germline gives CDR1 MNHEY, CDR2 SMNVEV (reference sequence). Written as DNA, the CDR3 is TGTGCCAGCAGTTTAGGGACAGGGACCTATGGCTACACCCTC. Translating gives CASSLGTGTYGYTL.

The chain combines TRBV28 with TRBJ1-5; D call uncertain. Deletions cut 3 bases from V and 2 bases from J, with 14 bases between. The germline gives CDR1 MDHEN, CDR2 SYDVKM. The CDR3 spans 16 residues. The chain's CDR3 is CASSLVGQLGNQPQHF. CDR3 sequence (DNA): TGTGCCAGCAGTTTGGTTGGGCAGTTAGGCAATCAGCCCCAGCATTTT.

The CDR3 reads CASSKGDGYTF. The CDR3 DNA reads TGCGCCAGCAGCAAGGGGGATGGCTACACCTTC. The J gene is TRBJ1-2, the V gene TRBV4-1; D is possibly TRBD1 (6 bases). The CDR3 consists of 11 residues. The V end was cut by 5 bases, the J end by 6 bases, with 7 bases between. From germline, CDR1 is MGHRA and CDR2 YSYEKL.

The chain combines TRBV18 with TRBJ2-5, with TRBD2 matching 7 bases. The V gene's germline CDR1 is KGHSH and CDR2 LQKENI. CDR3 size: 15 residues. Trimming removed 3 bases from V and 4 bases from J; junction bases left unmatched: 8. The CDR3 is CASSPGLNPGETQYF. The CDR3 DNA reads as TGTGCCAGCTCACCGGGACTAAACCCGGGAGAGACCCAGTACTTC.

The chain combines TRBV6-1 with TRBJ2-2; D remains unclear. The CDR3 is made up of 14 amino acids. Germline CDR1 MNHNS, CDR2 SASEGT. With 7 bases removed from V and 1 base from J, the gap between germline ends came to 10 bases. This CDR3 reads CASTPTGNTGELFF. The DNA of the CDR3 is TGTGCCAGCACCCCGACTGGGAACACCGGGGAGCTGTTTTTT.

The rearrangement links TRBV19 to TRBJ1-5, with 7 bases identical to TRBD1. Germline CDR1 and CDR2: LNHDA and SQIVND (reference sequence). The CDR3 spans 14 residues. The V and J ends lost 5 bases and 2 bases, in that order; junction bases with no gene match: 3. CDR3 loop: CASSGQGGNQPQHF. CDR3 DNA sequence: TGTGCCAGTAGTGGGCAGGGGGGCAATCAGCCCCAGCATTTT.

J is TRBJ1-1 and V is TRBV28, with TRBD1 as a possible D gene (6 bases). V was clipped by 6 bases and J by 1 base, with 15 bases between them. The CDR3 loop spans 15 amino acids. Per the germline V gene, CDR1 is MDHEN and CDR2 is SYDVKM. The CDR3 DNA reads as TGTGCCAGCAGCCTACACCCGGGACAGAACACTGAAGCTTTCTTT. Translated, it gives CASSLHPGQNTEAFF.

This chain links TRBV7-3 with TRBJ2-2, with TRBD1 matching over 7 bases. V was clipped by 5 bases and J by 4 bases; unmatched bases: 4. The CDR3 is 14 residues long. Germline V gives CDR1 SGHTA, CDR2 FQGTGA. CDR3 in DNA: TGTGCCAGCAGCGGGACAGTACCCACCGGGGAGCTGTTTTTT. This encodes CASSGTVPTGELFF.

The chain couples TRBV13 to TRBJ2-1; TRBD2 agrees at 15 bases. Losses at the gene ends were 3 bases for V and 8 bases for J; bases not matched to a gene: 8. The CDR3 consists of 17 residues. The germline gives CDR1 PRHDT, CDR2 FYEKMQ (reference sequence). The CDR3 protein is CASSLGTSGRQVDEQFF. CDR3 nucleotide sequence: TGTGCCAGCAGCTTGGGGACTAGCGGGAGGCAGGTAGATGAGCAGTTCTTC.

The chain employs TRBV5-1 and TRBJ1-3, with 7 positions matching TRBD1. V was clipped by 4 bases and J by 0 bases; unmatched bases: 7. The germline gives CDR1 SGHRS, CDR2 YFSETQ. The CDR3 consists of 16 residues. The CDR3 region is CASSPGTASSGNTIYF. The DNA for the CDR3 is TGCGCCAGCAGCCCCGGGACAGCCTCCTCTGGAAACACCATATATTTT.

This clone was seen a few times. The CDR3 nucleotides are TGCGCCAGCAGCCCCCAGGGGTCGACTAATGAAAAACTGTTTTTT. This sequence encodes CASSPQGSTNEKLFF. The J gene is TRBJ1-4, the V gene TRBV4-1, with D perhaps matching TRBD1 (6 bases). V was pared by 4 bases and J by 2 bases, with 11 bases between. Germline CDR1 and CDR2: MGHRA and YSYEKL. CDR3 length: 15 amino acids.

This clone turned up a few times. Germline is not matched at one junction end, which may reflect a read error. The chain combines TRBV30 with TRBJ2-6; perhaps TRBD1 as D (5 bases). Germline lookup yields CDR1 GTSNPN and CDR2 SVGIG (reference sequence). The CDR3 totals 16 residues. The CDR3: CAWRGWMSSGANGLTF. CDR3 sequence (DNA): TGTGCCTGGAGAGGATGGATGAGCTCTGGGGCCAACGGCCTGACTTTC.

CDR3 residues: CASSSRAGTGVNEQYF. The CDR3 nucleotides are TGTGCCAGCAGCTCGCGGGCCGGGACAGGGGTTAACGAGCAGTACTTC. V and J are TRBV11-2 and TRBJ2-7, with TRBD1 matching 10 bases. The CDR3 covers 16 residues. The V gene end was trimmed by 4 bases and the J gene end by 5 bases; junction bases not matched to a gene: 11. Germline V CDR1 and CDR2: SGHAT, FQNNGV. Drawing the rest from reference TRBV11-2 and TRBJ2-7, the complete variable domain is EAGVAQSPRYKIIEKRQSVAFWCNPISGHATLYWYQQILGQGPKLLIQFQNNGVVDDSQLPKDRFSAERLKGVDSTLKIQPAKLEDSAVYLCASSSRAGTGVNEQYFGPGTRLTVT.